The entry below describes one TCR beta chain. Trimming removed 7 bases from V and 3 bases from J, with 9 bases in between. CDR3 length: 13 residues. Germline assignment: CDR1 MNHEY and CDR2 SMNVEV (reference sequence). Sequencing was performed with immunoSEQ multiplex PCR; in TCRdb, only in-frame clones are kept and a portion is missing. The data contain roughly 50,000 clones, around 89% of them singletons. This entry is derived from a study of blood T cell repertoires in COVID-19. The specimen was peripheral blood. This receptor was identified in a woman aged 55-70 years with active COVID-19. The V call is TRBV27, the J call TRBJ2-2, with D tentatively TRBD1 (5 bases). For the CDR3, the DNA is TGTGCCAGCATCCCCAGGGACACCGGGGAGCTGTTTTTT. Protein product: CASIPRDTGELFF.